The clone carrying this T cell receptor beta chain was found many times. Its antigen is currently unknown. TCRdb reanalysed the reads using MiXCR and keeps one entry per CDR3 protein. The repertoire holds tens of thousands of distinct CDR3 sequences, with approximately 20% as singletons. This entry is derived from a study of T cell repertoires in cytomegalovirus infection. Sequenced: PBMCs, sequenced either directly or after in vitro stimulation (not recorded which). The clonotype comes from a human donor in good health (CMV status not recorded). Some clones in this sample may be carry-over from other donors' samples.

The CDR3 is CASSPKRGEGTDTQYF. In DNA form, the CDR3 reads TGTGCCAGCAGCCCGAAGCGGGGGGAGGGCACAGATACGCAGTATTTT. The genes are TRBV7-9 and TRBJ2-3, with 9 bases that match TRBD2. V dropped 5 bases and J dropped 1; count of bases not matched to a gene: 7. The CDR3 runs 16 residues. From germline, CDR1 is SEHNR and CDR2 FQNEAQ (reference sequence).